The rows below give T cell receptor beta chains drawn from one sample of a study of T cell responses to AZD1222 COVID-19 vaccine. Measured with immunoSEQ multiplex PCR; TCRdb has only the in-frame clones, and not every one. The sample yields some 130,000 clones, roughly 93% seen once. The material sequenced was peripheral blood, taken 28 days after the second AZD1222 dose. These receptors came from an adult who received the AZD1222 COVID-19 vaccine. Both conserved end residues are part of each CDR3.

v_call cdr3_aa
TRBV9 CASSVAGWGADTQYF
TRBV5-1 CASSRNTNTEAFF
TRBV6-1 CASSEAYKAGNQPQHF
TRBV4-2 CASSQGGATNEKLFF
TRBV5-1 CASSLVTGFGNTIYF
TRBV18 CASSTHHNSPLHF
TRBV18 CASSPQPGANYGYTF
TRBV19 CASSNIAGGAYNEQFF
TRBV6-4 CASSDSSSGANVLTF
TRBV3-1/TRBV3-2 CASSLAGNYNSPLHF
TRBV9 CASSVAGTGDGYTF
TRBV2 CASTREETQYF
TRBV7-8 CASSSGTGPYEQYF
TRBV7-8 CASSLDGEKLFF
TRBV7-8 CASSLADWTGSLVPEAFF
TRBV5-1 CASSLFLDGPGGYTF
TRBV5-1 CASSLGQGADTQYF
TRBV19 CASTPRGRTEAFF
TRBV6-5 CASSSLITYEQYF
TRBV1 CTSSLPGVSLRGYTF
TRBV5-4 CASSLDGGTSETQYF
TRBV4-1 CASSQTGTTTDTQYF
TRBV7-9 CASSHRSVVSDEQYF
TRBV19 CASGWGAANEKLFF
TRBV4-1 CASSQYGGLGTEAFF
TRBV10-1 CASSFDWTGGSGNTIYF
TRBV24-1 CATSEGQGTPGANVLTF
TRBV7-3 CASSWGLAGGGDTQYF
TRBV24-1 CATSDRGVGTGELFF
TRBV28 CASSLSGNQPQHF
TRBV25-1 CASSPMRFSYEQYF
TRBV13 CASSPGGYEQYF
TRBV6-6 CASSLEDSRGYTF
TRBV19 CASSKGGGLAGRYEQYF
TRBV2 CASRGQTYEQYF
TRBV18 CASSLPGTEAFF
TRBV6-4 CASGRRRTSGRTKHEQFF
TRBV7-9 CASSAQTGVPLHF
TRBV6-5 CASVSGIWETQYF
TRBV5-6 CASSSLDRGGHSNQPQHF
TRBV19 CASSPTSVLPYEQYF
TRBV4-2 CASSQERQGYEQFF
TRBV19 CASSIGGEPYEQYF
TRBV7-3 CASSLNKGHPYEQYF
TRBV20-1 CSATNNYGYTF
TRBV19 CASKVAGVSGELFF
TRBV5-1 CASSPDRVGTGELFF
TRBV18 CASSPSTFSSGNTIYF
TRBV2 CASSESRLAKNIQYF
TRBV5-1 CASSLTIGERSDTF
TRBV5-1 CASSLGSGEKLFF
TRBV5-1 CASSPGTGNTEAFF
TRBV28 CASSRTGKAFF
TRBV5-4 CASSLEQDSLKAFF